This T cell receptor beta chain stems from a study of beta chain features in type 1 diabetes. For this clone: Its antigen is undetermined.

The CDR3 totals 14 residues. The V and J ends lost 4 bases and 8 bases, in that order; junction bases with no gene match: 4. Per germline, CDR1 SGHRS and CDR2 YFSETQ. Study outcomes and limitations: Patients with Type 1 diabetes showed moderately but significantly shorter TCRB CDR3s in all four CD4+ subsets.

Expressed TCRB transcripts were sequenced after all isolated RNA was converted to cDNA. The method was immunoSEQ multiplex PCR; TCRdb's version includes in-frame clones alone and lacks a portion of them. Of roughly 260,000 clones in the sample, roughly 21% are singletons; the top ten hold 0.028%. Source material: naive CD4+ T cells from blood. The V and J genes are TRBV5-1 and TRBJ2-1, with 12 bases aligning to TRBD1. The TCR was taken from a woman between 40 and 55 years old with type 1 diabetes. The CDR3 region is CASSPGTGGHEQFF. The CDR3 DNA reads as TGCGCCAGCAGCCCGGGGACAGGGGGCCATGAGCAGTTCTTC.